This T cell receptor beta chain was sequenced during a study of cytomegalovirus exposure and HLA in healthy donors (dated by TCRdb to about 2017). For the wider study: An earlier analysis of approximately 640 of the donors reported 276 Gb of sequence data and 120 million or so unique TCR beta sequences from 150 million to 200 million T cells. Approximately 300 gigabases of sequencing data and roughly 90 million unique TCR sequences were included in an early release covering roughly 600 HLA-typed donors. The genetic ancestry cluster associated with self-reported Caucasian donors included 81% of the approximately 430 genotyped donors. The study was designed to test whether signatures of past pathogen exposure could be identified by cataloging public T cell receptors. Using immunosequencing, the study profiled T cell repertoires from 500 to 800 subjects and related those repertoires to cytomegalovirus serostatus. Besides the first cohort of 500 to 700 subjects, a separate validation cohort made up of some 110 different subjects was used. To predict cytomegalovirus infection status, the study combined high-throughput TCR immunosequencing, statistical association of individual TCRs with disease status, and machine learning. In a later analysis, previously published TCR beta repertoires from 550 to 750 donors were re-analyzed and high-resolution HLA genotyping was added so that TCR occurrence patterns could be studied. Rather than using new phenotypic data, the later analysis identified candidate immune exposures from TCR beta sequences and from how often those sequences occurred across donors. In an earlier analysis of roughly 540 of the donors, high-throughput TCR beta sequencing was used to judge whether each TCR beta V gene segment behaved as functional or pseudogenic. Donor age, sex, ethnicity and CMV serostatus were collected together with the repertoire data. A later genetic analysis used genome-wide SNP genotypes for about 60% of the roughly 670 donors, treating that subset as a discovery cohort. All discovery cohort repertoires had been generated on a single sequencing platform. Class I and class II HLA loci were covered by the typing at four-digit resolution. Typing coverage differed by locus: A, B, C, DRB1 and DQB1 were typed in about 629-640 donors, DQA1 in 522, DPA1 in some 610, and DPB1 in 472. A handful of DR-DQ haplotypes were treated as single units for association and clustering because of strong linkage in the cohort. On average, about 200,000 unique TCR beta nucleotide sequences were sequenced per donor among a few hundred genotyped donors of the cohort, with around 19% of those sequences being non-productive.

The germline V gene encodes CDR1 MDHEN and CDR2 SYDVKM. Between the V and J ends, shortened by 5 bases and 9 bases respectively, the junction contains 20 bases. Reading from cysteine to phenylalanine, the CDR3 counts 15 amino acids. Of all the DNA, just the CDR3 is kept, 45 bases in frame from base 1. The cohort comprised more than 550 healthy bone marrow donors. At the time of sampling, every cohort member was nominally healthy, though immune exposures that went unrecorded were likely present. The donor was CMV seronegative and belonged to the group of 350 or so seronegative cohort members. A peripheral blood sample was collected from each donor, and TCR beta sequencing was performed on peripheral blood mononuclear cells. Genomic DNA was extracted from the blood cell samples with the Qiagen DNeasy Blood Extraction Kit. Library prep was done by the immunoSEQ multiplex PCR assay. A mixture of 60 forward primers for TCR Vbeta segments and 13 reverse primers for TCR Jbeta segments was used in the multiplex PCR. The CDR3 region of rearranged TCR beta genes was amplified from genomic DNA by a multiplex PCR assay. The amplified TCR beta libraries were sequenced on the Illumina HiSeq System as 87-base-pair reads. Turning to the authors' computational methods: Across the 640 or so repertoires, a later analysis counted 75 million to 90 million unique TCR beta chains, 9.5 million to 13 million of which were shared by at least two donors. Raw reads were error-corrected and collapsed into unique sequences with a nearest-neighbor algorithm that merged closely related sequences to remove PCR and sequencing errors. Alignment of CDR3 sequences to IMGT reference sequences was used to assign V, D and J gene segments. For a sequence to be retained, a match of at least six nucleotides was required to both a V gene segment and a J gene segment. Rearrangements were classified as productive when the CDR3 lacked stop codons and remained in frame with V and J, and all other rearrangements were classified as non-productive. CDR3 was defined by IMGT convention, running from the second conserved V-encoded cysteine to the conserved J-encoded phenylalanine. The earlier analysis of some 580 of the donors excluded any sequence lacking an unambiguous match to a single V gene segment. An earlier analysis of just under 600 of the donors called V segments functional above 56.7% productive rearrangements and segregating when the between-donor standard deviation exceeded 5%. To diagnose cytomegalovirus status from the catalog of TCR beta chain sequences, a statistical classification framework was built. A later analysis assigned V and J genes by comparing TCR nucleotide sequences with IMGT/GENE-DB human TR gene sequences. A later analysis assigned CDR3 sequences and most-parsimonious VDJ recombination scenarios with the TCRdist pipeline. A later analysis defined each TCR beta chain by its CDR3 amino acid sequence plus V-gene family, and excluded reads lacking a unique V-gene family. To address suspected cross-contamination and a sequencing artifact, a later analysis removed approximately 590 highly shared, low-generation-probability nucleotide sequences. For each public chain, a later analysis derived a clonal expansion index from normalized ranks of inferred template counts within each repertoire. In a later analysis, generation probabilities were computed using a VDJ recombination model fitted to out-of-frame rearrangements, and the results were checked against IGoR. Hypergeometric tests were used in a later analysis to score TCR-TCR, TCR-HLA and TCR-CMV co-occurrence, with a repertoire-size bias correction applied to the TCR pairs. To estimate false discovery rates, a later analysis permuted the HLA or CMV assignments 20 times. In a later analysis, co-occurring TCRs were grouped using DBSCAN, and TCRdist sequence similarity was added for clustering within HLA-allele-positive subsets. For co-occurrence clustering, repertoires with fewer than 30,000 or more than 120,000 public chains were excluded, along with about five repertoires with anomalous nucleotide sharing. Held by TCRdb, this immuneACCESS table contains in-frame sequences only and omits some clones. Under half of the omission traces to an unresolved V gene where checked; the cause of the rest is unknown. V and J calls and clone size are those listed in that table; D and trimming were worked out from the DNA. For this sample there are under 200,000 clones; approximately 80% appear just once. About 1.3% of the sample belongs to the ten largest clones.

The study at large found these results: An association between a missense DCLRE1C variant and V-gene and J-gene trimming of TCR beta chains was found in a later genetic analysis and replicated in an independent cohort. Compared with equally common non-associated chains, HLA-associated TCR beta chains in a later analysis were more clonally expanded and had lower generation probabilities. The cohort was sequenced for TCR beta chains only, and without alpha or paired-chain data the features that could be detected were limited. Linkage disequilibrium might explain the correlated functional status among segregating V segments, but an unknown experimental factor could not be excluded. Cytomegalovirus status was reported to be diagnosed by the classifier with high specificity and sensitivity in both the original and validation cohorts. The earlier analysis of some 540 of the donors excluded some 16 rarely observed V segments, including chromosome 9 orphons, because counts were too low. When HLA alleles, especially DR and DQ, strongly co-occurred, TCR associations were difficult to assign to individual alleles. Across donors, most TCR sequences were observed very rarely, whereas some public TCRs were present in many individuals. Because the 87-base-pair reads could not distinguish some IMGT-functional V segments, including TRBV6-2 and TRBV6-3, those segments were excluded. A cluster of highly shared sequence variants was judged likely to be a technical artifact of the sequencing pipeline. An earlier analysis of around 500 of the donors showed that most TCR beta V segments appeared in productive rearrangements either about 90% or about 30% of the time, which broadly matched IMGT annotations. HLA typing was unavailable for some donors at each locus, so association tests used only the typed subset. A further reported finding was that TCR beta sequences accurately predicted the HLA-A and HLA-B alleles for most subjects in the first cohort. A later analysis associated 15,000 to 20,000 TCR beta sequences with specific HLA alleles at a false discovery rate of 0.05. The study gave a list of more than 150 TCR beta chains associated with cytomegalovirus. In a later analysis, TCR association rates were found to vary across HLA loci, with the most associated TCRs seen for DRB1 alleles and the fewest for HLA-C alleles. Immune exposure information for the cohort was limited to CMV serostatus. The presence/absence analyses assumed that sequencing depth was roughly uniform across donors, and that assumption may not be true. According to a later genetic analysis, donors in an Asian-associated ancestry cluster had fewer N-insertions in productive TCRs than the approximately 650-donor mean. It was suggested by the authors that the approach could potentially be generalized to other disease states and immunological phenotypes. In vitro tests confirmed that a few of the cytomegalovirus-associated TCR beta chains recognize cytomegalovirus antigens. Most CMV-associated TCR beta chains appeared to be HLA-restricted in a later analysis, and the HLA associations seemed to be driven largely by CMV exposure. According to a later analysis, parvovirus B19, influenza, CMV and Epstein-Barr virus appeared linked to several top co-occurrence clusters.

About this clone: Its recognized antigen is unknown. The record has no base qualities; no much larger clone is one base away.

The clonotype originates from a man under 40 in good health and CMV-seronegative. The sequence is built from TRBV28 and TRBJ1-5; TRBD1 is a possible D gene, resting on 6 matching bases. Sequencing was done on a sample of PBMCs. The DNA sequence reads TGTGCCAGCAGTCAACAGGGCGGGAGATTGCTGCCCCAGCATTTT. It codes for CASSQQGGRLLPQHF.